What follows are 3 T cell receptor beta chains derived from one specimen sequenced in a study of blood T cells in healthy people across ages. Primers used in a second PCR of about 6 to 11 cycles were a sample-barcoded 5' primer and a J-beta primer mix. TCRdb re-called the 5' RACE reads through MiXCR, storing one row per CDR3 protein. The sample contains fewer than 900,000 distinct CDR3 sequences, approximately 43% of which appear only once. The sample was blood. These receptors were obtained from a woman in her fifties or sixties in good health.

This clonotype was counted a few times. V and J are TRBV30 and TRBJ2-3; 8 bases are a match to TRBD1. CDR3 length equals 15 residues. In germline, CDR1 is GTSNPN, CDR2 SVGIG (reference sequence). The trim removed 2 bases at V and 0 bases at J, leaving 4 bases unmatched. The CDR3: CAWSSRTGSTDTQYF. The CDR3 DNA sequence: TGTGCCTGGAGTTCTCGGACAGGGAGCACAGATACGCAGTATTTT.

The rearrangement uses TRBV19 and TRBJ1-2, with D perhaps TRBD1 (5 bases). The CDR3 has 14 amino acids. The germline CDR1 and CDR2 sequences are LNHDA and SQIVND (reference sequence). The V end lost 1 base, the J end lost 5 bases, and 11 bases lay between the germline ends. The chain's CDR3 is CASSIGGGGYGYTF. CDR3 sequence (DNA): TGTGCCAGTAGTATAGGGGGCGGTGGATATGGCTACACCTTC. The complete variable domain, with remaining parts taken from reference TRBV19 and TRBJ1-2, reads DGGITQSPKYLFRKEGQNVTLSCEQNLNHDAMYWYRQDPGQGLRLIYYSQIVNDFQKGDIAEGYSVSREKKESFPLTVTSAQKNPTAFYLCASSIGGGGYGYTFGSGTRLTVV.

V and J are TRBV29-1 and TRBJ1-2; no clear D. The CDR3 spans 14 residues. Germline V gives CDR1 SQVTM, CDR2 ANQGSEA. The V end was cut by 4 bases, the J end by 8 bases, with 20 bases between. Written as DNA, the CDR3 is TGCAGCGTTGTTAGTCCAGACGTTAATGGAGGCTACACCTTC. Its translation is CSVVSPDVNGGYTF. Based on the CDR3 plus reference TRBV29-1 and TRBJ1-2, the full variable domain is SAVISQKPSRDICQRGTSLTIQCQVDSQVTMMFWYRQQPGQSLTLIATANQGSEATYESGFVIDKFPISRPNLTFSTLTVSNMSPEDSSIYLCSVVSPDVNGGYTFGSGTRLTVV.